These T cell receptor beta chains were read from a single sample in a study of PD-1 blockade in classical Hodgkin lymphoma. The table came from immunoSEQ multiplex PCR; TCRdb's copy has only in-frame clones and leaves some out. The sample lists 75,000 to 100,000 clones; 75% to 85% were seen once. Sequenced material: peripheral blood mononuclear cells (PBMCs), taken before the second cycle of nivolumab. The origin of the receptors is a human donor with classical Hodgkin lymphoma. The CDR3 runs from the conserved cysteine through the conserved F or W. D genes are given only for firm matches. Only some rows state a clone size, as once, few, many or a class for expanded clones.

v_call	d_call	j_call	clone_size	cdr3_nt	cdr3_aa
TRBV19	TRBD2	TRBJ2-5	-	TGTGCCAGTAGTATTGGTCGGACTAGCGGGAGTGAGACCCAGTACTTC	CASSIGRTSGSETQYF
TRBV4-2	-	TRBJ1-1	-	TGTGCCAGCAGCCAAGAAATTCTGCAGAACACTGAAGCTTTCTTT	CASSQEILQNTEAFF
TRBV9	-	TRBJ1-2	few	TGTGCCAGCAGCTCCCCTACGTCTTTTGTAGGTGGCTACACCTTC	CASSSPTSFVGGYTF
TRBV30	-	TRBJ2-1	-	TGTGCCTGGACTTATAGCGGAGCCAATGAGCAGTTCTTC	CAWTYSGANEQFF
TRBV6-1	-	TRBJ1-3	-	TGTGCCAGCAGTGACGTAGACACCATATATTTT	CASSDVDTIYF
TRBV6-1	TRBD2	TRBJ2-3	-	TGTGCCAGCAGCAAGAGTATAGCGGGAGCAGATACGCAGTATTTT	CASSKSIAGADTQYF
TRBV19	-	TRBJ2-2	-	TGTGCCAGTAGTATAGTTGGTGTGAACACCGGGGAGCTGTTTTTT	CASSIVGVNTGELFF
TRBV19	TRBD2	TRBJ2-5	-	TGTGCCAGTAGTCCCCTGGGACTAGAAGAGACCCAGTACTTC	CASSPLGLEETQYF
TRBV10-1	-	TRBJ2-7	-	TGCGCCAGCAGTGGGGGACGGTACGAGCAGTACTTC	CASSGGRYEQYF
TRBV2	-	TRBJ2-1	once	TGTGCCAGCCTTCATGGGATTGTCCGCAATGAGCAGTTCTTC	CASLHGIVRNEQFF
TRBV6-5	-	TRBJ2-2	-	TGTGCCAGCAGTTACTCAACCGGGGAGCTGTTTTTT	CASSYSTGELFF
TRBV5-1	-	TRBJ2-7	-	TGCGCCAGCAGCTTACAGGGTTACGAGCAGTACTTC	CASSLQGYEQYF
TRBV6-1	-	TRBJ2-7	-	TGTGCCAGCAGTGCCGTTTCCGCAGGAACCGAGCAGTACTTC	CASSAVSAGTEQYF
TRBV19	-	TRBJ1-2	few	TGTGCCACGCACTCTAACTCGGACTATGGCTACACCTTC	CATHSNSDYGYTF
TRBV6-5	TRBD2	TRBJ2-5	-	TGTGCCAGCAAACCTAGCGGGAAGGGGGGGACCCAGTACTTC	CASKPSGKGGTQYF
TRBV5-1	-	TRBJ2-6	-	TGCGCCAGCAAGGACAGCTCTGGGGCCAACGTCCTGACTTTC	CASKDSSGANVLTF
TRBV2	-	TRBJ2-5	-	TGTGCCAGCAGTGACGGGCTGGGGGAGACCCAGTACTTC	CASSDGLGETQYF
TRBV5-1	TRBD2	TRBJ2-3	-	TGCGCCAGCAGCTTGGGGTTGGCGGGACTAACCACAGATACGCAGTATTTT	CASSLGLAGLTTDTQYF
TRBV7-2	-	TRBJ2-2	-	TGTGCCAGCAGCTTGGGGAACACCGGGGAGCTGTTTTTT	CASSLGNTGELFF
TRBV5-1	-	TRBJ1-1	-	TGCGCCAGCAGCTTTCAGGATGAGCTTGACACTGAAGCTTTCTTT	CASSFQDELDTEAFF
TRBV19	TRBD2	TRBJ2-7	-	TGTGCCAGTAGCCCGGGGGGGTACGAGCAGTACTTC	CASSPGGYEQYF
TRBV7-2	-	TRBJ1-2	-	TGTGCCAGCAGCAAGCCTGGGGCGCGGGACTATGGCTACACCTTC	CASSKPGARDYGYTF
TRBV5-1	-	TRBJ1-4	-	TGCGCCAGCAGTTCCGGGACATTCACTAATGAAAAACTGTTTTTT	CASSSGTFTNEKLFF
TRBV29-1	-	TRBJ1-2	-	TGCAGCGTTGAGGGGGCCTTCAATGGCTACACCTTC	CSVEGAFNGYTF
TRBV30	-	TRBJ1-1	-	TGTGCCTGGAGTGTTGGAGGGGATGCAACTGAAGCTTTCTTT	CAWSVGGDATEAFF
TRBV7-2	-	TRBJ2-5	-	TGTGCCAGCAGCTTATTTGGGACGGGGGAGACCCAGTACTTC	CASSLFGTGETQYF
TRBV5-1	-	TRBJ2-7	-	TGCGCCAGCAGCCTCCGGGACACAGGCTACGAGCAGTACTTC	CASSLRDTGYEQYF
TRBV9	-	TRBJ2-2	-	TGTGCCAGCAGCGTAGTACCAGGGAACACCGGGGAGCTGTTTTTT	CASSVVPGNTGELFF
TRBV6-5	TRBD2	TRBJ2-1	-	TGTGCCAGCAGACCTAGTAGCGGGGGGAATAAGCAGTTCTTC	CASRPSSGGNKQFF
TRBV7-2	-	TRBJ1-1	-	TGTGCCAGCAGCTTATTAGGACGGCTGAACACTGAAGCTTTCTTT	CASSLLGRLNTEAFF
TRBV28	TRBD1	TRBJ1-5	-	TGTGCCAGCAGCATTATAGGTATCCGGGACAGGGTAGAGCAGCCCCAGCATTTT	CASSIIGIRDRVEQPQHF